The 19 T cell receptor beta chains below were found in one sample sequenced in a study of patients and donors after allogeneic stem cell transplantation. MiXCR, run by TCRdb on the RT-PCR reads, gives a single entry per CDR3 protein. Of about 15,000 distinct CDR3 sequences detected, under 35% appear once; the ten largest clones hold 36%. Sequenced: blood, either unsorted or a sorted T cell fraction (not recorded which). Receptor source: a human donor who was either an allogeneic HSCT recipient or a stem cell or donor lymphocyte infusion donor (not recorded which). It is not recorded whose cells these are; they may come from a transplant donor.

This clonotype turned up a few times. CDR3 sequence: CASSLGGSSYGYTF. As DNA, the CDR3 is TGCGCCAGCAGCTTGGGAGGCAGCTCCTATGGCTACACCTTC. The chain employs TRBV5-1 and TRBJ1-2; D is unclear. CDR3 size: 14 residues. From germline, CDR1 is SGHRS and CDR2 YFSETQ. Trimming left V 0 bases short and J 4 bases short, with 10 bases between.

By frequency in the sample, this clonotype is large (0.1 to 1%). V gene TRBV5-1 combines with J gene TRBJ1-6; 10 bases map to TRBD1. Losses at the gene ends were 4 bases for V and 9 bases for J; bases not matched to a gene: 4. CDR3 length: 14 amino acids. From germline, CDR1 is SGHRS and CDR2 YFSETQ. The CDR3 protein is CASSVGTGVSPLHF. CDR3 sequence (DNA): TGCGCCAGCAGCGTCGGGACAGGGGTTTCACCCCTCCACTTT.

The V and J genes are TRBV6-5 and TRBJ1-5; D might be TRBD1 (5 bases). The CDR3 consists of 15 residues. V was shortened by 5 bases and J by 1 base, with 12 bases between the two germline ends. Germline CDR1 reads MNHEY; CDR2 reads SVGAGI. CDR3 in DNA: TGTGCCAGCAGTCCCTGGGGGAAGAGCAATCAGCCCCAGCATTTT. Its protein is CASSPWGKSNQPQHF.

DNA for the CDR3: TGTGCCATCAGCCGACTAGCGGGGCAGGAGACCCAGTACTTC. It encodes CAISRLAGQETQYF. This rearrangement joins TRBV10-3 to TRBJ2-5; 11 bases line up with TRBD2. Germline CDR1 reads ENHRY; CDR2 reads SYGVKD. The CDR3 is made up of 14 amino acids. Unmatched junction bases numbered 5, after V lost 6 bases and J lost 5 bases.

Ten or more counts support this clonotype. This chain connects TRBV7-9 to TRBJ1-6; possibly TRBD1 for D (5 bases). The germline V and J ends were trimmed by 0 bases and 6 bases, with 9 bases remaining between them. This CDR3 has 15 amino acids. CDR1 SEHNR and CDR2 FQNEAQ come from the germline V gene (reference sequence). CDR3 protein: CASSLAGVGNSPLHF. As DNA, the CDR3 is TGTGCCAGCAGCTTAGCAGGGGTGGGTAATTCACCCCTCCACTTT. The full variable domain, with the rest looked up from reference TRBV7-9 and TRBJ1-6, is DTGVSQNPRHKITKRGQNVTFRCDPISEHNRLYWYRQTLGQGPEFLTYFQNEAQLEKSRLLSDRFSAERPKGSFSTLEIQRTEQGDSAMYLCASSLAGVGNSPLHFGNGTRLTVT.

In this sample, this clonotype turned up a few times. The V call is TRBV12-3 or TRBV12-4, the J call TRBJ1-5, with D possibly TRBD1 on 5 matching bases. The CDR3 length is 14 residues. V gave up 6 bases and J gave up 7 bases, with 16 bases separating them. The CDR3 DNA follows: TGTGCCAGCAGCCTCCAGGGAACGTTGCAGCCCCAGCATTTT. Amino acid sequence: CASSLQGTLQPQHF.

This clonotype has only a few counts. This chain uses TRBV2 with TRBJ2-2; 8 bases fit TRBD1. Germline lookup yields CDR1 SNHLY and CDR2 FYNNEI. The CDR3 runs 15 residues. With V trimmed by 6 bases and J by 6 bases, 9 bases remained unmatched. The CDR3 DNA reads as TGTGCCAGCAGAGGGACAGGTTCCTTTGCCGGGGAGCTGTTTTTT. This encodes CASRGTGSFAGELFF. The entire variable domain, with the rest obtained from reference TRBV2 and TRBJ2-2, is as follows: EPEVTQTPSHQVTQMGQEVILRCVPISNHLYFYWYRQILGQKVEFLVSFYNNEISEKSEIFDDQFSVERPDGSNFTLKIRSTKLEDSAMYFCASRGTGSFAGELFFGEGSRLTVL.

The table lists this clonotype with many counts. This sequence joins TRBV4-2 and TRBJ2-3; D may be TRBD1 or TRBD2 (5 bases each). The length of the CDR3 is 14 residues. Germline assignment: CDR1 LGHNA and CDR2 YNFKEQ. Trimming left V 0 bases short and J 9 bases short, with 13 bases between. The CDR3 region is CASSQDIRGETQYF. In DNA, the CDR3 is TGTGCCAGCAGCCAAGATATAAGGGGAGAAACGCAGTATTTT.

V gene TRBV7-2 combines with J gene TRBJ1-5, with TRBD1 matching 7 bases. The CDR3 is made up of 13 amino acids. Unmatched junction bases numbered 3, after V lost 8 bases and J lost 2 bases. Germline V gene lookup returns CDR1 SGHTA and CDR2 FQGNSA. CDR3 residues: CASGQGGNQPQHF. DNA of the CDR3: TGTGCCAGCGGGCAGGGGGGCAATCAGCCCCAGCATTTT.

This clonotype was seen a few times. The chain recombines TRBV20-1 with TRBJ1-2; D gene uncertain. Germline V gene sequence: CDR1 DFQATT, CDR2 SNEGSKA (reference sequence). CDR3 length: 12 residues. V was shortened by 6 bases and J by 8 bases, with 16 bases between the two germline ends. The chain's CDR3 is CSAFKTELGYTF. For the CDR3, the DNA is TGCAGTGCCTTCAAAACAGAACTGGGCTACACCTTC.

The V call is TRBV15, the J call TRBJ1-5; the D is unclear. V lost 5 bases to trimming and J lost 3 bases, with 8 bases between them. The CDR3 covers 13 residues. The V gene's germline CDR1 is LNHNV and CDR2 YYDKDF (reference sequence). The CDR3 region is CATSVSINQPQHF. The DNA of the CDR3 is TGTGCCACCAGCGTCTCAATCAATCAGCCCCAGCATTTT.

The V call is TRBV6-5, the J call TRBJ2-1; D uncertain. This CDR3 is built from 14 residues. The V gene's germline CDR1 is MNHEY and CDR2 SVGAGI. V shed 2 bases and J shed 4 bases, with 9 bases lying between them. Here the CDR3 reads CASSYNRGYNEQFF. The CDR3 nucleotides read TGTGCCAGCAGTTACAATCGCGGATACAATGAGCAGTTCTTC.

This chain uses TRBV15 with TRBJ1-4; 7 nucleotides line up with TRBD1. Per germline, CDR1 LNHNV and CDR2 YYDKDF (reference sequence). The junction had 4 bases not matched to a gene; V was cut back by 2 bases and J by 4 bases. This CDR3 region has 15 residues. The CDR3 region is CATSRPGGVNEKLFF. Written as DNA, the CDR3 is TGTGCCACCAGCAGACCAGGGGGAGTTAATGAAAAACTGTTTTTT.

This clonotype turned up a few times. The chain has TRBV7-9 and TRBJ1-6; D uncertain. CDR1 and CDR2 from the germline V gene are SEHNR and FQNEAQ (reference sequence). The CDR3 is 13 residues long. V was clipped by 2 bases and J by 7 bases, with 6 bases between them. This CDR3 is CASSLTSNSPLHF. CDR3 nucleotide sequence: TGTGCCAGCAGCTTAACGTCCAATTCACCCCTCCACTTT. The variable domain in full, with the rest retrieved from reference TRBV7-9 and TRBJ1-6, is DTGVSQNPRHKITKRGQNVTFRCDPISEHNRLYWYRQTLGQGPEFLTYFQNEAQLEKSRLLSDRFSAERPKGSFSTLEIQRTEQGDSAMYLCASSLTSNSPLHFGNGTRLTVT.

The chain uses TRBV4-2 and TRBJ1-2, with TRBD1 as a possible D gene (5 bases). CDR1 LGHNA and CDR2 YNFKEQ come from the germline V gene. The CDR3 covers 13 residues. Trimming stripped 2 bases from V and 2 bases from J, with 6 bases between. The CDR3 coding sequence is TGTGCCAGCAGCCAACAGGGAAACTATGGCTACACCTTC. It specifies CASSQQGNYGYTF.

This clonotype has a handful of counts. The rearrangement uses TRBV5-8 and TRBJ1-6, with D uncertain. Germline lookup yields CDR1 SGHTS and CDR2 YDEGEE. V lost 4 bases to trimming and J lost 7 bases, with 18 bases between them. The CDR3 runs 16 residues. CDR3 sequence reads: CASSGFGGPGNSPLHF. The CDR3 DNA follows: TGTGCCAGCAGCGGCTTCGGAGGGCCGGGGAATTCACCCCTCCACTTT.

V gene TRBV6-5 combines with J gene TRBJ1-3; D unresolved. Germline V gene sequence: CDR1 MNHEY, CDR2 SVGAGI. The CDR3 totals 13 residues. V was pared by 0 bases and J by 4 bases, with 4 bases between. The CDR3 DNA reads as TGTGCCAGCAGTTACTCTTCCGGAAACACCATATATTTT. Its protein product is CASSYSSGNTIYF.

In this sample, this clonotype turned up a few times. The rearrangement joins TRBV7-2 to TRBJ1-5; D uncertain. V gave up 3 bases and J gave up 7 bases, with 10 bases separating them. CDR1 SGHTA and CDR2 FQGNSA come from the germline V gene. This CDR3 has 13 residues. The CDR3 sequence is CASSLSLFQPQHF. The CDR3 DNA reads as TGTGCCAGCAGCTTGTCCTTATTCCAGCCCCAGCATTTT.

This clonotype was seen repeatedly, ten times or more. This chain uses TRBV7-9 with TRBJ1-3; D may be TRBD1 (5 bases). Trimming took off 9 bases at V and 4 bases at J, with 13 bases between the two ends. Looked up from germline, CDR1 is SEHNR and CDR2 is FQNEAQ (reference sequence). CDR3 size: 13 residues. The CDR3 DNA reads TGTGCCAGAGGGGCAGATGGCGGAAACACCATATATTTT. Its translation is CARGADGGNTIYF.